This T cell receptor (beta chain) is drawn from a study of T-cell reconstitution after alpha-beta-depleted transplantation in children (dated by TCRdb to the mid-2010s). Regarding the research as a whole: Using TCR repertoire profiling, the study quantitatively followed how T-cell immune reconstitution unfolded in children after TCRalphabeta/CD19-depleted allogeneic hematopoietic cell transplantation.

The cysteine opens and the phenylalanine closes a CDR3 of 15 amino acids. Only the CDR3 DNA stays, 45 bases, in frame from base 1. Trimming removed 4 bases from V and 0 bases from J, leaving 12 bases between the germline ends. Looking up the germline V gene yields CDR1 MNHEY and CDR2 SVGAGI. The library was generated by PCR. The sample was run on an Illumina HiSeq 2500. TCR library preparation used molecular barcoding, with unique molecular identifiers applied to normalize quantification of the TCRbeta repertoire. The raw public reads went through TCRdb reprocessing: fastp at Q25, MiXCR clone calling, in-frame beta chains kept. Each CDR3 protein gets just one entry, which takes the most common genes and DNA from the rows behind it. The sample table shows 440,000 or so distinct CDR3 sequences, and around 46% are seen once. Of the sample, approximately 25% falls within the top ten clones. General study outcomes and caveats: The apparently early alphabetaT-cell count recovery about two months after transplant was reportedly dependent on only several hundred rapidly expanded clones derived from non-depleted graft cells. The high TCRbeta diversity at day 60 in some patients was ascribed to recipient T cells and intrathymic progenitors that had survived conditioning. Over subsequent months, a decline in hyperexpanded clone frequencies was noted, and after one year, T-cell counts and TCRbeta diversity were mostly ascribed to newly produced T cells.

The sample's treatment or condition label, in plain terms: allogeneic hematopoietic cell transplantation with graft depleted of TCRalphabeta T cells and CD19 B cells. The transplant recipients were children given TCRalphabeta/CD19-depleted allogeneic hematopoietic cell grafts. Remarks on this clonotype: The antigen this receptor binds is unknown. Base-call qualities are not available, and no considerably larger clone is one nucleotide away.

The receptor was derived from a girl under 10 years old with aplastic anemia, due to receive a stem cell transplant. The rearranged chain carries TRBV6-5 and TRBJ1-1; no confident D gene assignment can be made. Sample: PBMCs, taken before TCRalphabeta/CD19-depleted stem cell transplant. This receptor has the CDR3 CASSWGGGLNTEAFF. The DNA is TGTGCCAGCAGTTGGGGAGGCGGTTTGAACACTGAAGCTTTCTTT.